This TCR beta chain was recorded in a study of blood T cell repertoires in COVID-19. Background on the study: Italy, Spain and the United States were the sources of the convalescent and acute COVID-19 samples. Sources were T cells, B-cell-depleted T cells, or PBMCs; the material itself was cDNA or gDNA.

This CDR3 spans 16 amino acids. The V end was cut by 6 bases, the J end by 0 bases, with 12 bases between. CDR1 and CDR2 (germline): SNHLY, FYNNEI. Study processing details: Quantification of nucleated cells was approximated via reference gene primer amplification. Profiled with immunoSEQ multiplex PCR; TCRdb holds only in-frame clones, not every one. That table gives V, J and clone size, and the DNA gave D and trimming. Of roughly 300,000 clones detected, around 87% appear once; the ten largest clones hold approximately 8.1%. The chain carries TRBV2 and TRBJ1-6, with D perhaps TRBD1 (5 bases). The TCR sequence derives from a woman aged 50 to 65 who had recovered from COVID-19. Sample: peripheral blood. This CDR3 is CASSPQGSSYNSPLHF. In DNA, the CDR3 is TGTGCCAGCAGCCCCCAGGGCAGCTCCTATAATTCACCCCTCCACTTT. Looking up the rest from reference TRBV2 and TRBJ1-6 gives the full variable domain: EPEVTQTPSHQVTQMGQEVILRCVPISNHLYFYWYRQILGQKVEFLVSFYNNEISEKSEIFDDQFSVERPDGSNFTLKIRSTKLEDSAMYFCASSPQGSSYNSPLHFGNGTRLTVT.